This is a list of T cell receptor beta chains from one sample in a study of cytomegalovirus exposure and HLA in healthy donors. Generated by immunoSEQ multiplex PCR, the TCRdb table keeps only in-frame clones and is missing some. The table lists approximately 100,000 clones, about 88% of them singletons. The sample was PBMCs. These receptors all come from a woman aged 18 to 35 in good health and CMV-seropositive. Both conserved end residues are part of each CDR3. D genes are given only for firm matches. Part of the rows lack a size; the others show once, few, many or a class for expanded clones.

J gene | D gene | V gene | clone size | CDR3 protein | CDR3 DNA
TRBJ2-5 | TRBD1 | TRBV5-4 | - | CASSPDRVVETQYF | TGTGCCAGCAGCCCCGACAGGGTAGTGGAGACCCAGTACTTC
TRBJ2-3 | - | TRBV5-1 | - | CASSSGETQYF | TGCGCCAGCAGCTCGGGTGAAACGCAGTATTTT
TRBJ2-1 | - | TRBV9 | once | CASSPDGVGNEQFF | TGTGCCAGCAGTCCCGACGGGGTCGGCAATGAGCAGTTCTTC
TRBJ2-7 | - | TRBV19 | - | CASSIGSHRDEQYF | TGTGCCAGTAGTATAGGTTCCCACAGGGACGAGCAGTACTTC
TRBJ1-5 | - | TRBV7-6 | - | CASSLAAPNQPQHF | TGTGCCAGCAGCTTAGCAGCCCCAAATCAGCCCCAGCATTTT
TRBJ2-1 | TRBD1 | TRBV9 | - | CASSAGTGLEQFF | TGTGCCAGCAGCGCAGGGACAGGGCTTGAGCAGTTCTTC
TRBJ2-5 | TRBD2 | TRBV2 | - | CASRTSGGEETQYF | TGTGCCAGCAGGACTAGCGGGGGGGAGGAGACCCAGTACTTC
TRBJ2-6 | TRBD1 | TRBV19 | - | CASSLRDRGFPGANVLTF | TGTGCCAGTAGTTTAAGGGACAGGGGTTTCCCTGGGGCCAACGTCCTGACTTTC
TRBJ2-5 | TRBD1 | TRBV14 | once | CASSHPRTGAVVETQYF | TGTGCCAGCAGCCACCCCAGGACAGGGGCTGTGGTGGAGACCCAGTACTTC
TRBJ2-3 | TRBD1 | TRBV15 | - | CATSRGVRGQDTQYF | TGTGCCACCAGCAGAGGGGTAAGGGGGCAAGATACGCAGTATTTT
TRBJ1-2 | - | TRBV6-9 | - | CASSYRLRGRGYGYTF | TGTGCCAGCAGTTATCGTTTGAGAGGGAGGGGCTATGGCTACACCTTC
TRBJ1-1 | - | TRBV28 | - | CASILQGRTEAFF | TGTGCCAGCATCCTACAGGGTAGGACTGAAGCTTTCTTT
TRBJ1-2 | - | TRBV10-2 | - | CASSRDDYGYTF | TGCGCCAGCAGCAGGGATGACTATGGCTACACCTTC
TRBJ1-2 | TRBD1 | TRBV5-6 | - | CASSPGGGQGATYYGYTF | TGTGCCAGCAGCCCGGGGGGGGGACAGGGGGCTACCTACTATGGCTACACCTTC
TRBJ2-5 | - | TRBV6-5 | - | CASSYSGGWQETQYF | TGTGCCAGCAGTTACTCCGGGGGATGGCAAGAGACCCAGTACTTC
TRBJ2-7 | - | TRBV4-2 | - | CASSQEGRADEQYF | TGTGCCAGCAGCCAAGAGGGCAGGGCTGACGAGCAGTACTTC
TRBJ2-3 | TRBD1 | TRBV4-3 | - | CASSSGQGTDTQYF | TGCGCCAGCAGCTCCGGACAGGGCACAGATACGCAGTATTTT
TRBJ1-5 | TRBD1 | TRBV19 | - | CASSGTGGSQPQHF | TGTGCCAGTAGTGGCACAGGGGGAAGTCAGCCCCAGCATTTT
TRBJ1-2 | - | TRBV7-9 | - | CASSLVEGIYGYTF | TGTGCCAGCAGCTTAGTTGAGGGAATTTATGGCTACACCTTC
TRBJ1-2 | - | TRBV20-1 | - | CSASGAGGYTF | TGCAGTGCTAGTGGGGCGGGGGGCTACACCTTC
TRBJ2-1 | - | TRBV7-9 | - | CASSPIRFGYNEQFF | TGTGCCAGCAGCCCTATTCGGTTTGGTTACAATGAGCAGTTCTTC
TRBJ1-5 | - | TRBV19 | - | CASSIGELISNQPQHF | TGTGCCAGTAGTATCGGGGAGCTGATTAGCAATCAGCCCCAGCATTTT
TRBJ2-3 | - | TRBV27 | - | CASSLFPSLGADTQYF | TGTGCCAGCAGTTTATTTCCGTCCCTGGGGGCCGATACGCAGTATTTT
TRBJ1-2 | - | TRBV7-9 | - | CASSLVGTGLANYGYTF | TGTGCCAGCAGCTTAGTTGGAACAGGCCTAGCTAACTATGGCTACACCTTC
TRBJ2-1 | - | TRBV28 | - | CASSYGGLNNEQFF | TGTGCCAGCAGTTACGGGGGGCTTAACAATGAGCAGTTCTTC
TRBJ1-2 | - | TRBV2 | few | CASSPGEDFGYTF | TGTGCCAGCAGTCCAGGGGAAGATTTCGGCTACACCTTC
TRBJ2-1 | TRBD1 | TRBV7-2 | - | CASSRAGGSYNEQFF | TGTGCCAGCAGCAGAGCAGGGGGCTCCTACAATGAGCAGTTCTTC
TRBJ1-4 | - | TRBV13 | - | CASSSRGLREKLFF | TGTGCCAGCAGCTCAAGGGGTCTTAGAGAAAAACTGTTTTTT
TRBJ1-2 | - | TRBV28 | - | CASSLFAQNYGYTF | TGTGCCAGCAGTTTATTTGCACAGAACTATGGCTACACCTTC
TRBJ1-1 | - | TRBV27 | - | CASSLALTGLNTEAFF | TGTGCCAGCAGTTTGGCCCTGACAGGTTTGAACACTGAAGCTTTCTTT
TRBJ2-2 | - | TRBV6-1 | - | CASSPRDLDTGELFF | TGTGCCAGCAGTCCCAGGGATTTGGACACCGGGGAGCTGTTTTTT
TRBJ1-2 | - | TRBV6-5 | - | CASSYGQGQLYGYTF | TGTGCCAGCAGTTACGGGCAGGGCCAACTATATGGCTACACCTTC
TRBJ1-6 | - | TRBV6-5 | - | CASSYSEGNSPLHF | TGTGCCAGCAGTTACTCGGAGGGGAATTCACCCCTCCACTTT
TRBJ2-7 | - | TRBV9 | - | CASSARDTPNYEQYF | TGTGCCAGCAGCGCACGGGACACACCTAACTACGAGCAGTACTTC
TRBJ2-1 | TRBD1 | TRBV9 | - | CASSGRQGYNEQFF | TGTGCCAGCAGCGGACGACAGGGGTACAATGAGCAGTTCTTC
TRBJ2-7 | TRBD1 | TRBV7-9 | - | CASSFPPTGAYEQYF | TGTGCCAGCAGCTTTCCCCCGACAGGGGCCTACGAGCAGTACTTC
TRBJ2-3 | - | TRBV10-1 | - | CASSEGQLGGDTQYF | TGCGCCAGCAGTGAGGGACAGCTCGGTGGAGATACGCAGTATTTT
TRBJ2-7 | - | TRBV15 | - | CATSRDFGQGSSYEQYF | TGTGCCACCAGCAGAGATTTTGGGCAGGGTAGCTCCTACGAGCAGTACTTC
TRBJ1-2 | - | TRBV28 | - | CASSLAGTPKRGYTF | TGTGCCAGCAGTTTAGCCGGGACACCCAAACGGGGCTACACCTTC
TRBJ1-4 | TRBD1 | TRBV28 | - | CASKEVGQGATNEKLFF | TGTGCCAGCAAAGAGGTGGGACAGGGGGCAACTAATGAAAAACTGTTTTTT
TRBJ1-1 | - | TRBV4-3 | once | CASSQEVSPLTEAFF | TGCGCCAGCAGCCAAGAGGTGAGCCCCCTTACTGAAGCTTTCTTT
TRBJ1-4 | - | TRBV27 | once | CASSSLYATNEKLFF | TGTGCCAGCAGTTCCCTATATGCAACTAATGAAAAACTGTTTTTT
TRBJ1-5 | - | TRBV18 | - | CASSPRYGEGNQPQHF | TGTGCCAGCTCACCACGATATGGAGAAGGCAATCAGCCCCAGCATTTT